This T cell receptor beta chain was captured in a study of identical twins. V trimming: 2 bases; J trimming: 6 bases; junction bases outside the gene matches: 9. CDR3 length: 14 amino acids. Germline-derived CDR1 and CDR2 are GTSNPN and SVGIG (reference sequence). This clonotype has just a few counts. TCRdb called the 5' RACE reads again in MiXCR, with one record for every CDR3 protein. The data show approximately 690,000 distinct CDR3 sequences, with 5.5% to 6.5% seen just once and around 2% held by the top ten. Specimen: naive T cells sorted from blood. This TCR was sampled from a man aged 18 to 35 in good health. The gene calls are TRBV30 and TRBJ2-7; 8 bases match TRBD2. Here the CDR3 DNA reads TGTGCCTGGAGTCCCTCGGGGGGGCTTGGCGAGCAGTACGTC. Its protein product is CAWSPSGGLGEQYV.